These 26 T cell receptor beta chains came from one sample sequenced in a study of T cell repertoires in ileal Crohn's disease. Clones were read by immunoSEQ multiplex PCR, and TCRdb kept only the in-frame ones, dropping some. There are around 15,000 clones in the sample; about 66% occur only once, and approximately 5% lies in the top ten. The sample consisted of ileal tissue. Receptors were obtained from an adult with Crohn's disease.

V usage is TRBV6-1 and J usage is TRBJ1-1, with TRBD1 matching over 10 bases. The germline CDR1 and CDR2 sequences are MNHNS and SASEGT. The CDR3 runs 14 residues. With V trimmed by 6 bases and J by 1 base, 2 bases remained unmatched. CDR3 nucleotides: TGTGCCAGCAGCAGGACAGGGGGGAACACTGAAGCTTTCTTT. Residues: CASSRTGGNTEAFF.

The V call is TRBV7-9, the J call TRBJ1-2; 8 nucleotides agree with TRBD1. This CDR3 is 15 amino acids long. Looked up from germline, CDR1 is SEHNR and CDR2 is FQNEAQ (reference sequence). The V and J ends lost 4 bases and 5 bases, in that order; junction bases with no gene match: 9. The CDR3 sequence is CASSYIGQGGYGYTF. For the CDR3, the DNA is TGTGCCAGCAGCTATATCGGACAGGGAGGGTATGGCTACACCTTC. Looking up the rest from reference TRBV7-9 and TRBJ1-2 gives the full variable domain: DTGVSQNPRHKITKRGQNVTFRCDPISEHNRLYWYRQTLGQGPEFLTYFQNEAQLEKSRLLSDRFSAERPKGSFSTLEIQRTEQGDSAMYLCASSYIGQGGYGYTFGSGTRLTVV.

The V gene is TRBV30, the J gene TRBJ2-3; no clear D gene. Germline-derived CDR1 and CDR2 are GTSNPN and SVGIG (reference sequence). Trimming pared 5 bases from V and 1 base from J, leaving 10 bases between. This CDR3 is built from 13 residues. The CDR3 here is CAWAREGTDTQYF. The CDR3 coding sequence is TGTGCCTGGGCGCGAGAGGGCACAGATACGCAGTATTTT.

The chain combines TRBV14 with TRBJ2-2; 14 nucleotides align to TRBD2. V was pared by 10 bases and J by 5 bases, with 3 bases of the junction left unmatched. Germline V gives CDR1 SGHDN, CDR2 FVKESK. This CDR3 contains 14 residues. CDR3 sequence (DNA): TGTGCCACCCGGACTAGCGGGGGGACCGGGGAGCTGTTTTTT. It encodes CATRTSGGTGELFF.

The genes are TRBV14 and TRBJ2-1; 7 nucleotides align to TRBD2. The junction had 13 bases not matched to a gene; V was cut back by 6 bases and J by 8 bases. Germline assignment: CDR1 SGHDN and CDR2 FVKESK. The CDR3 totals 15 residues. DNA of the CDR3: TGTGCCAGCAGGACATCTAGCGGTCTAAGCTATGAGCAGTTCTTC. This gives the protein CASRTSSGLSYEQFF.

The chain couples TRBV10-3 to TRBJ2-5, with 11 bases matching TRBD1. The V gene's germline CDR1 is ENHRY and CDR2 SYGVKD. The CDR3 totals 14 residues. With 5 bases clipped from V and 5 bases from J, the junction kept 4 bases outside the gene matches. In nucleotides, the CDR3 is TGTGCCATCAGTCAGGGACAGGGGGACGAGACCCAGTACTTC. It specifies CAISQGQGDETQYF.

The CDR3 region is CASRAQVGTEAFF. In DNA form, the CDR3 reads TGTGCCAGCAGAGCCCAGGTTGGCACTGAAGCTTTCTTT. This chain connects TRBV28 to TRBJ1-1; D not resolved. Per the germline V gene, CDR1 is MDHEN and CDR2 is SYDVKM. Trimming shortened V by 6 bases and J by 4 bases, and 12 bases separated the two germline ends. CDR3 length: 13 residues. Variable domain in full (rest from reference TRBV28 and TRBJ1-1): DVKVTQSSRYLVKRTGEKVFLECVQDMDHENMFWYRQDPGLGLRLIYFSYDVKMKEKGDIPEGYSVSREKKERFSLILESASTNQTSMYLCASRAQVGTEAFFGQGTRLTVV.

The rearrangement links TRBV5-1 to TRBJ2-1, with 8 bases fitting TRBD2. This CDR3 has 14 amino acids. V was clipped by 4 bases and J by 15 bases; unmatched bases: 15. The germline V gene has CDR1 SGHRS and CDR2 YFSETQ. The CDR3 loop reads CASSAGGGRTTGFF. DNA for the CDR3: TGCGCCAGCAGCGCCGGGGGCGGGAGGACTACAGGGTTCTTC.

The CDR3 reads CASSFGNYGYTF. The DNA of the CDR3 is TGCGCCAGCAGCTTCGGGAACTATGGCTACACCTTC. This rearrangement joins TRBV5-1 to TRBJ1-2; D gene uncertain. This CDR3 spans 12 amino acids. Germline V gene sequence: CDR1 SGHRS, CDR2 YFSETQ. V was pared by 2 bases and J by 2 bases, with 4 bases between. The whole variable domain, remainder taken from reference TRBV5-1 and TRBJ1-2, is KAGVTQTPRYLIKTRGQQVTLSCSPISGHRSVSWYQQTPGQGLQFLFEYFSETQRNKGNFPGRFSGRQFSNSRSEMNVSTLELGDSALYLCASSFGNYGYTFGSGTRLTVV.

The chain recombines TRBV6-4 with TRBJ2-1; 8 positions agree with TRBD2. Germline V gene lookup returns CDR1 MRHNA and CDR2 SNTAGT. This CDR3 region has 15 residues. V was pared by 2 bases and J by 0 bases, with 0 bases of the junction left unmatched. The DNA for the CDR3 is TGTGCCAGCAGTGACGCGGGGGGCTCCTACAATGAGCAGTTCTTC. It specifies CASSDAGGSYNEQFF.

The chain is built from TRBV4-2 and TRBJ2-1; D uncertain. V was clipped by 1 base and J by 2 bases, with 6 bases between them. Per germline, CDR1 LGHNA and CDR2 YNFKEQ. The CDR3 is made up of 14 amino acids. CDR3 bases: TGTGCCAGCAGCCAAGGTCCAGCCTACAATGAGCAGTTCTTC. Translated, it gives CASSQGPAYNEQFF.

The chain carries TRBV15 and TRBJ2-1, with 8 bases aligning to TRBD2. Germline loops: CDR1 LNHNV, CDR2 YYDKDF (reference sequence). The CDR3 extends over 17 amino acids. Trimming took 3 bases from V and 8 from J; bases not matched to a gene: 15. This chain's CDR3 is CATSSEIAGLRADEQFF. Here the CDR3 DNA reads TGTGCCACCAGCAGCGAAATAGCGGGACTAAGAGCTGATGAGCAGTTCTTC.

This chain links TRBV28 with TRBJ1-5; TRBD1 is a possible D gene (6 bases). The CDR3 runs 16 residues. From germline, CDR1 is MDHEN and CDR2 SYDVKM. V was cut by 5 bases and J by 5 bases, with 19 bases left in between. The CDR3 DNA reads TGTGCCAGCAGTCCCACAACAGGGAGCTACTATCAGCCCCAGCATTTT. The encoded protein is CASSPTTGSYYQPQHF.

The V and J genes are TRBV11-2 and TRBJ2-7; 9 bases agree with TRBD2. V gave up 1 base and J gave up 5 bases; unmatched junction bases: 6. The CDR3 is made up of 15 amino acids. The germline gives CDR1 SGHAT, CDR2 FQNNGV. CDR3 in amino acids: CASSLGFSGGHEQYF. CDR3 DNA: TGTGCCAGCAGCTTAGGCTTTAGCGGGGGTCACGAGCAGTACTTC.

This clone came up a few times. V gene TRBV13 combines with J gene TRBJ2-5, with 7 bases fitting TRBD1. V gave up 5 bases and J gave up 5 bases; unmatched junction bases: 8. The CDR3 sequence is 14 residues long. CDR1 PRHDT and CDR2 FYEKMQ come from the germline V gene (reference sequence). CDR3 in DNA: TGTGCCAGCAGCCAACAGGGGTTTACGGAGACCCAGTACTTC. It yields the protein CASSQQGFTETQYF.

This chain uses TRBV18 with TRBJ2-7; TRBD1 might be the D (6 bases). The germline gives CDR1 KGHSH, CDR2 LQKENI. V dropped 5 bases and J dropped 0 bases, with 14 bases sitting between them. This CDR3 has 15 amino acids. CDR3 sequence (DNA): TGTGCCAGCTCAAGACCGGGACATACCTCCTACGAGCAGTACTTC. It specifies CASSRPGHTSYEQYF.

The V call is TRBV9, the J call TRBJ2-1; 8 nucleotides agree with TRBD2. The CDR3 extends over 15 amino acids. CDR1 is SGDLS, CDR2 YYNGEE, per germline. V lost 5 bases, J lost 3 bases, and 7 bases stayed unmatched. The CDR3 protein is CASSPSGGYYNEQFF. The CDR3 bases are TGTGCCAGCAGTCCAAGCGGGGGATACTACAATGAGCAGTTCTTC.

The chain employs TRBV6-5 and TRBJ2-7; D is unclear. V was pared by 0 bases and J by 2 bases, with 11 bases between. There are 15 residues in the CDR3. In germline, CDR1 is MNHEY, CDR2 SVGAGI. CDR3 DNA sequence: TGTGCCAGCAGTTACTCGCTCAACTTTCCCTACGAGCAGTACTTC. Protein: CASSYSLNFPYEQYF.

This clone was seen more than once but under ten times. The sample has other DNA sequences that encode this CDR3 too. The J gene is TRBJ1-2, the V gene TRBV6-1; D not certain. The CDR3 consists of 11 residues. Germline values: CDR1 MNHNS, CDR2 SASEGT. V was cut by 1 base and J by 8 bases, with 5 bases left in between. The CDR3 nucleotides read TGTGCCAGCAGTGAAGGCGTGGGCTACACCTTC. This gives the protein CASSEGVGYTF.

This clone was observed a single time. A junction boundary mismatches the germline segment, possibly from a read error. The CDR3 protein is CASRLGGSVRGYEQYF. CDR3 nucleotides: TGTGCCAGCAGGTTGGGGGGAAGTGTTAGGGGGTACGAGCAGTACTTC. V gene TRBV5-6 combines with J gene TRBJ2-5; the D gene could be TRBD1 or TRBD2 (6 bases each). The assigned J gene may be wrong: the sequence end matches TRBJ2-7 better. This CDR3 comprises 16 residues. Germline values: CDR1 SGHDT, CDR2 YYEEEE.

This clone is a singleton in its sample. V gene TRBV5-4 combines with J gene TRBJ1-6; possible D gene TRBD1, 6 bases. V was clipped by 3 bases and J by 7 bases, with 14 bases between them. CDR3 length equals 15 residues. Germline CDR1 SGHNT, CDR2 YYREEE (reference sequence). The CDR3 nucleotides read TGTGCCAGCAGCTGGGGGGGGCAGGTGAATTCACCCCTCCACTTT. Translated, it gives CASSWGGQVNSPLHF. The full variable domain, in which reference TRBV5-4 and TRBJ1-6 provide the parts outside the CDR3, is ETGVTQSPTHLIKTRGQQVTLRCSSQSGHNTVSWYQQALGQGPQFIFQYYREEENGRGNFPPRFSGLQFPNYSSELNVNALELDDSALYLCASSWGGQVNSPLHFGNGTRLTVT.

This chain uses TRBV30 with TRBJ1-6, with 8 bases lining up with TRBD1. There are 13 residues in the CDR3. V lost 8 bases, J lost 10 bases, and 10 bases stayed unmatched. Germline assignment: CDR1 GTSNPN and CDR2 SVGIG (reference sequence). CDR3 coding DNA: TGTGCCCAGAGCAGGGGGCTCGGATCACCCCTCCACTTT. It is translated as CAQSRGLGSPLHF.

The V gene is TRBV28, the J gene TRBJ1-2, with D possibly TRBD1 on 5 matching bases. Germline V gene lookup returns CDR1 MDHEN and CDR2 SYDVKM. V lost 5 bases and J 5 bases, leaving 9 bases between the germline ends. The length of the CDR3 is 12 residues. CDR3: CASSTRGYGYTF. As DNA, the CDR3 is TGTGCCAGCAGTACCCGGGGGTATGGCTACACCTTC.

The chain is built from TRBV29-1 and TRBJ2-5; D is perhaps TRBD1 (6 bases). Trimming left V 4 bases short and J 2 bases short, with 11 bases between. There are 13 residues in the CDR3. Germline CDR1 is SQVTM and CDR2 is ANQGSEA. In nucleotides, the CDR3 is TGCAGCGTTGCAATGACAGGTCAAGAGACCCAGTACTTC. Translation: CSVAMTGQETQYF.

This chain uses TRBV6-5 with TRBJ1-2; D gene uncertain. The CDR3 spans 12 residues. Deletions cut 6 bases from V and 5 bases from J, with 10 bases between. Germline CDR1 MNHEY, CDR2 SVGAGI. The CDR3 spells CASRRAGYGYTF. In DNA form, the CDR3 reads TGTGCCAGCAGGCGGGCGGGGTATGGCTACACCTTC.

This rearrangement joins TRBV11-3 to TRBJ2-3; 9 bases agree with TRBD2. Germline V gene sequence: CDR1 SGHNT, CDR2 YENEEA. J lost 5 bases, V lost 1 base, and 7 bases had no gene match. The CDR3 length is 16 residues. CDR3: CASSLVPAGGRDTQYF. DNA for the CDR3: TGTGCCAGCAGCTTAGTTCCCGCGGGGGGGCGAGATACGCAGTATTTT.